These T cell receptor beta chains were read from a single sample in a study of blood T cell repertoires in COVID-19. Profiled with immunoSEQ multiplex PCR; TCRdb holds only in-frame clones, not every one. Here the sample spans 140,000 to 150,000 clones, around 81% being singletons. Input material: peripheral blood. These receptors originate from a man in his fifties or sixties with active or convalescent COVID-19. Each CDR3 is given with its conserved first and last residue. D genes are given only for firm matches. The size of a clone is reported for some rows only, either as once, few or many, or as a class for expanded clones.

abundance: NA; d_gene: TRBD1; j_gene: TRBJ1-5; v_gene: TRBV6-1; CDR3aa: CASSEATGLSNQPQHF; CDR3nt: TGTGCCAGCAGTGAAGCGACAGGGCTTAGCAATCAGCCCCAGCATTTT
abundance: NA; d_gene: NA; j_gene: TRBJ1-6; v_gene: TRBV6-5; CDR3aa: CASSSLTGNSPLHF; CDR3nt: TGTGCCAGCAGTTCCTTGACTGGTAATTCACCCCTCCACTTT
abundance: NA; d_gene: TRBD2; j_gene: TRBJ2-2; v_gene: TRBV28; CDR3aa: CASRLTGTSGTGELFF; CDR3nt: TGTGCCAGCAGGCTCACCGGGACTAGCGGCACCGGGGAGCTGTTTTTT
abundance: NA; d_gene: NA; j_gene: TRBJ2-5; v_gene: TRBV7-2; CDR3aa: CASSSEGETQYF; CDR3nt: TGTGCCAGCAGCTCCGAGGGCGAGACCCAGTACTTC
abundance: NA; d_gene: TRBD2; j_gene: TRBJ2-1; v_gene: TRBV7-2; CDR3aa: CASSSRLAGNEQFF; CDR3nt: TGTGCCAGCAGCTCGAGACTAGCAGGCAATGAGCAGTTCTTC
abundance: NA; d_gene: TRBD2; j_gene: TRBJ2-1; v_gene: TRBV4-1; CDR3aa: CASSPNPLAGGNEQFF; CDR3nt: TGCGCCAGCAGCCCTAACCCCCTAGCGGGAGGGAATGAGCAGTTCTTC
abundance: NA; d_gene: NA; j_gene: TRBJ1-1; v_gene: TRBV12-3/TRBV12-4; CDR3aa: CASSVQVYTEAFF; CDR3nt: TGTGCCAGCAGTGTACAGGTGTACACTGAAGCTTTCTTT
abundance: NA; d_gene: NA; j_gene: TRBJ2-2; v_gene: TRBV19; CDR3aa: CASSILGSANTGELFF; CDR3nt: TGTGCCAGTAGTATACTCGGGAGCGCGAACACCGGGGAGCTGTTTTTT
abundance: NA; d_gene: NA; j_gene: TRBJ1-1; v_gene: TRBV4-1; CDR3aa: CASSQAPGGTEAFF; CDR3nt: TGCGCCAGCAGCCAAGCCCCGGGAGGCACTGAAGCTTTCTTT
abundance: NA; d_gene: TRBD1; j_gene: TRBJ1-4; v_gene: TRBV9; CDR3aa: CASSGRTGGSEKLFF; CDR3nt: TGTGCCAGCAGCGGACGGACAGGGGGCAGTGAAAAACTGTTTTTT
abundance: NA; d_gene: NA; j_gene: TRBJ1-1; v_gene: TRBV18; CDR3aa: CASSRGREGNTEAFF; CDR3nt: TGTGCCAGCTCACGCGGGCGGGAAGGGAACACTGAAGCTTTCTTT
abundance: once; d_gene: TRBD2; j_gene: TRBJ2-7; v_gene: TRBV3-1/TRBV3-2; CDR3aa: CASSYPSGRNHEQYF; CDR3nt: TGTGCCAGCAGCTACCCGAGCGGGAGAAACCACGAGCAGTACTTC
abundance: NA; d_gene: NA; j_gene: TRBJ2-5; v_gene: TRBV7-2; CDR3aa: CASSPSRLAGSLGETQYF; CDR3nt: TGTGCCAGCAGCCCTAGCAGGCTCGCGGGATCCCTCGGGGAGACCCAGTACTTC
abundance: NA; d_gene: NA; j_gene: TRBJ1-2; v_gene: TRBV19; CDR3aa: CASSSRGGLLYGYTF; CDR3nt: TGTGCCAGTAGTTCTAGGGGGGGCCTTCTCTATGGCTACACCTTC
abundance: NA; d_gene: TRBD2; j_gene: TRBJ2-7; v_gene: TRBV6-7; CDR3aa: CASSSRTSGSYEQYF; CDR3nt: TGTGCCAGCAGTTCCCGGACTAGCGGTTCCTACGAGCAGTACTTC
abundance: NA; d_gene: NA; j_gene: TRBJ1-1; v_gene: TRBV29-1; CDR3aa: CSAATEPKIEAFF; CDR3nt: TGCAGCGCCGCGACAGAGCCGAAAATAGAAGCTTTCTTT
abundance: NA; d_gene: TRBD2; j_gene: TRBJ2-5; v_gene: TRBV11-3; CDR3aa: CASSRTSALVETQYF; CDR3nt: TGTGCCAGCTCGAGGACTAGCGCGTTGGTGGAGACCCAGTACTTC
abundance: NA; d_gene: NA; j_gene: TRBJ2-7; v_gene: TRBV7-2; CDR3aa: CASSLPGSSYEQYF; CDR3nt: TGTGCCAGCAGCTTGCCGGGGAGCTCCTACGAGCAGTACTTC
abundance: NA; d_gene: NA; j_gene: TRBJ1-2; v_gene: TRBV12-5; CDR3aa: CASGFGEYGGYTF; CDR3nt: TGTGCTAGTGGTTTCGGGGAGTATGGTGGCTACACCTTC
abundance: NA; d_gene: NA; j_gene: TRBJ2-3; v_gene: TRBV24-1; CDR3aa: CATSLADTQYF; CDR3nt: TGTGCCACCAGCCTAGCAGATACGCAGTATTTT
abundance: NA; d_gene: TRBD2; j_gene: TRBJ2-3; v_gene: TRBV19; CDR3aa: CASSMAGVTDTQYF; CDR3nt: TGTGCCAGTAGTATGGCGGGGGTCACAGATACGCAGTATTTT
abundance: NA; d_gene: NA; j_gene: TRBJ1-2; v_gene: TRBV7-8; CDR3aa: CASSLGAGVGYTF; CDR3nt: TGTGCCAGCAGCTTAGGGGCGGGAGTGGGCTACACCTTC
abundance: NA; d_gene: TRBD1; j_gene: TRBJ2-6; v_gene: TRBV6-2/TRBV6-3; CDR3aa: CASSPSGRQGRRGANVLTF; CDR3nt: TGTGCCAGCAGTCCGTCGGGTCGACAGGGGCGCAGAGGGGCCAACGTCCTGACTTTC
abundance: NA; d_gene: TRBD1; j_gene: TRBJ1-4; v_gene: TRBV28; CDR3aa: CASSPQGARMTNEKLFF; CDR3nt: TGTGCCAGCAGTCCACAGGGGGCTCGTATGACTAATGAAAAACTGTTTTTT
abundance: NA; d_gene: TRBD2; j_gene: TRBJ2-6; v_gene: TRBV7-9; CDR3aa: CASTPGRDAGAGANVLTF; CDR3nt: TGTGCCAGCACCCCAGGGCGGGATGCGGGAGCTGGGGCCAACGTCCTGACTTTC
abundance: few; d_gene: TRBD2; j_gene: TRBJ2-7; v_gene: TRBV19; CDR3aa: CASKRASGHNEQYF; CDR3nt: TGTGCCAGTAAACGGGCTAGCGGGCACAACGAGCAGTACTTC
abundance: NA; d_gene: NA; j_gene: TRBJ2-1; v_gene: TRBV9; CDR3aa: CASSPSFNEQFF; CDR3nt: TGTGCCAGCAGTCCTAGTTTCAATGAGCAGTTCTTC
abundance: NA; d_gene: NA; j_gene: TRBJ2-7; v_gene: TRBV24-1; CDR3aa: CARHGGPYEQYF; CDR3nt: TGTGCCAGGCATGGTGGGCCCTACGAGCAGTACTTC
abundance: few; d_gene: NA; j_gene: TRBJ2-1; v_gene: TRBV5-1; CDR3aa: CASRRILDEQFF; CDR3nt: TGCGCCAGCAGGCGGATCCTCGATGAGCAGTTCTTC
abundance: many; d_gene: TRBD1; j_gene: TRBJ1-5; v_gene: TRBV27; CDR3aa: CASSLAGGSNQPQHF; CDR3nt: TGTGCCAGCAGTTTAGCAGGGGGGAGCAATCAGCCCCAGCATTTT
abundance: once; d_gene: NA; j_gene: TRBJ2-7; v_gene: TRBV7-3; CDR3aa: CASSSRQNYEQYF; CDR3nt: TGTGCCAGCAGCTCGAGACAGAACTACGAGCAGTACTTC